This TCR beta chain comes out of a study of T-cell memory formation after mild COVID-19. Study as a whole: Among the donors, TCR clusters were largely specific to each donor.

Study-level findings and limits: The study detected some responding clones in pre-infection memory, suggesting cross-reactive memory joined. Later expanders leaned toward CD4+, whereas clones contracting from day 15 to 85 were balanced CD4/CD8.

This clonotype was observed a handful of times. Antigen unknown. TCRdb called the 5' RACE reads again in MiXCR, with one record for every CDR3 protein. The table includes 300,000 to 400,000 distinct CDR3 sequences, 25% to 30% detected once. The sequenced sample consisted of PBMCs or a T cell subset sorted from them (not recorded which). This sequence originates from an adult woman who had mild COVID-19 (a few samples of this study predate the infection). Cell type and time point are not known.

CDR3 DNA sequence: TGTGCCAGCAGCTCGGGACTAGTATTTGAGCAGTTCTTC. It encodes CASSSGLVFEQFF. The chain uses TRBV7-8 and TRBJ2-1, with TRBD2 matching over 8 bases. The junction had 5 bases not matched to a gene; V was cut back by 4 bases and J by 9 bases. Germline CDR1 reads SGHVS; CDR2 reads FQNEAQ. The CDR3 is made up of 13 amino acids.